The rows below give T cell receptor beta chains drawn from one sample of a study of blood T cell repertoires in COVID-19. Sequencing was performed with immunoSEQ multiplex PCR; in TCRdb, only in-frame clones are kept and a portion is missing. This table has 310,000 or so clones, roughly 84% appearing once. Input material: peripheral blood. Receptor source: a man aged 45-65 years with active or convalescent COVID-19. Each CDR3 is given with its conserved first and last residue. The D gene is left open where the match is weak. Size tells how often a clone was seen (once, few, many) or the class of an expanded clone, and some rows leave it out.

NA	TRBV2	TRBJ2-1	NA	TGTGCCAGCAGTGCCGATGAGCAGTTCTTC	CASSADEQFF
NA	TRBV29-1	TRBJ1-1	NA	TGCAGCGTTGAAGGCAATCACGGTTACACTGAAGCTTTCTTT	CSVEGNHGYTEAFF
NA	TRBV24-1	TRBJ2-3	TRBD1	TGTGCCACCAGTGATAGTACAGGGGACCCAGATACGCAGTATTTT	CATSDSTGDPDTQYF
NA	TRBV2	TRBJ2-3	NA	TGTGCCAGCAGAGAACTAGTATCTAACAATTTT	CASRELVSNNF
once	TRBV7-8	TRBJ1-1	TRBD1	TGTGCCAGCAGCCGCGGGACAGGGGGCACTGAAGCTTTCTTT	CASSRGTGGTEAFF
NA	TRBV2	TRBJ1-6	TRBD1	TGTGCCAGCATTGGGACAGAGGATTCACCCCTCCACTTT	CASIGTEDSPLHF
NA	TRBV15	TRBJ2-7	NA	TGTGCCACCAGCAGAGATCTGCAGGGGCGCGAGCAGTACTTC	CATSRDLQGREQYF
NA	TRBV18	TRBJ1-1	NA	TGTGCCAGCTCACCTGAGGGATTTAACACTGAAGCTTTCTTT	CASSPEGFNTEAFF
NA	TRBV6-1	TRBJ1-1	NA	TGTGCCAGCAATGCAGCCTGGAGGACTGAAGCTTTCTTT	CASNAAWRTEAFF
NA	TRBV5-4	TRBJ2-1	NA	TGTGCCAGCAGCAGGGAGCCCGAGAGCTCCTACAATGAGCAGTTCTTC	CASSREPESSYNEQFF
NA	TRBV2	TRBJ2-5	NA	TGTGCCAGCAGTGGGAGATCTGTTAGAGAGACCCAGTACTTC	CASSGRSVRETQYF
NA	TRBV4-3	TRBJ1-4	NA	TGCGCCAGCAGCCCAAATGGGGGCTTTAGTGAAAAACTGTTTTTT	CASSPNGGFSEKLFF
NA	TRBV19	TRBJ1-5	NA	TGTGCCAGTAGTATCTTCGCGACAGGCAATCAGCCCCAGCATTTT	CASSIFATGNQPQHF
NA	TRBV5-1	TRBJ2-7	TRBD1	TGCGCCAGCAGCTTGGCAGGACAGGGCGGCGAGCAGTACTTC	CASSLAGQGGEQYF
few	TRBV9	TRBJ2-1	NA	TGTGCCAGCAGCGTAGTAGGCTCTAGCTCCTACAATGAGCAGTTCTTC	CASSVVGSSSYNEQFF
NA	TRBV25-1	TRBJ2-1	NA	TGTGCCAGCAGTGAGAAGGGATTCGGGGGAAATGAGCAGTTCTTC	CASSEKGFGGNEQFF
few	TRBV5-5	TRBJ1-6	TRBD1	TGTGCCAGCAGTCCGGGCCCACAGGGGGGTAATTCACCCCTCCACTTT	CASSPGPQGGNSPLHF
NA	TRBV5-1	TRBJ2-7	NA	TGCGCCAGCAGCTTGACTAGCTACGAGCAGTACTTC	CASSLTSYEQYF
once	TRBV7-2	TRBJ1-6	NA	TGTGCCAGCAGCTTAGTAGGGGTGGATTATAATTCACCCCTCCACTTT	CASSLVGVDYNSPLHF
NA	TRBV5-1	TRBJ1-1	TRBD1	TGCGCCAGCAGCTGGGGACAGCCAGGCATGGCGAACACTGAAGCTTTCTTT	CASSWGQPGMANTEAFF
few	TRBV20-1	TRBJ1-5	NA	TGCAGTGCTAGTCGGCTAGGTCTTAATAGCAATCAGCCCCAGCATTTT	CSASRLGLNSNQPQHF
NA	TRBV6-2/TRBV6-3	TRBJ2-7	NA	TGTGCCAGCAGTTATCTGCAGGGCTCCGAGCAGTACTTC	CASSYLQGSEQYF